A selection of T cell receptor beta chains follows, all from one sample in a study of cytomegalovirus exposure and HLA in healthy donors. Assay used: immunoSEQ multiplex PCR; TCRdb lists only in-frame clones, some missing. The sample holds 59,000 or so clones, less than 85% seen once. Sequenced input: PBMCs. These TCRs come from a man between 25 and 39 years old in good health and CMV-seropositive. The CDR3 runs from the conserved cysteine through the conserved F or W. A D gene is named only where the DNA matches it firmly. Some rows have no size entry. The others give once, few or many, or a class for an expanded clone.

J gene	clone size	V gene	D gene	CDR3 DNA	CDR3 protein
TRBJ1-5	once	TRBV19	.	TGTGCCAGTAGTAGTCTAGATCAGGGGAGCAGGGTCAATCAGCCCCAGCATTTT	CASSSLDQGSRVNQPQHF
TRBJ1-2	.	TRBV6-1	.	TGTGCCAGCAGTGATTTCGAGGGCTACACCTTC	CASSDFEGYTF
TRBJ2-1	.	TRBV2	TRBD2	TGTGCCAGCATTTTCAGCGGGGGGGCCGGCAGTGAGCAGTTCTTC	CASIFSGGAGSEQFF
TRBJ2-7	.	TRBV5-1	.	TGCGCCAGCAGCTCAGGGGTCCGTCAGTACTTC	CASSSGVRQYF
TRBJ2-3	.	TRBV7-8	.	TGTGCCAGCAGACCAAACGTCGACAGGTCGGGCACAGATACGCAGTATTTT	CASRPNVDRSGTDTQYF
TRBJ1-4	few	TRBV6-6	.	TGTGCCAGCAGCTCTCGAAGGGGCGACGAAAAACTGTTTTTT	CASSSRRGDEKLFF
TRBJ2-7	.	TRBV28	.	TGTGCCAGCAGTTTACAGGGTAGGGACGAGCAGTACTTC	CASSLQGRDEQYF
TRBJ2-2	.	TRBV7-9	.	TGTGCCAGCAGCTTACTCGCGGGTTTGTCCACCGGGGAGCTGTTTTTT	CASSLLAGLSTGELFF
TRBJ1-1	.	TRBV6-5	.	TGTGCCAGCAGTTACTCGATTCATGTCGCGACTGAAGCTTTCTTT	CASSYSIHVATEAFF
TRBJ2-1	.	TRBV7-2	TRBD2	TGTGCCAGCAGCTTCCCGACTAGCGGGGTAAACAATGAGCAGTTCTTC	CASSFPTSGVNNEQFF
TRBJ2-7	.	TRBV6-5	TRBD1	TGTGCCAGCAGTTACACCGGGACAGGGGATGTCAACGAGCAGTACTTC	CASSYTGTGDVNEQYF
TRBJ2-7	.	TRBV10-1	.	TGCGCCAGCAGTGGGGACAAAAACTCCTACGAGCAGTACTTC	CASSGDKNSYEQYF
TRBJ2-5	.	TRBV7-3	TRBD1	TGTGCCAGCAGTCGACAGGGTGGAGAGACCCAGTACTTC	CASSRQGGETQYF
TRBJ2-5	.	TRBV4-2	TRBD2	TGTGCCAGCAGCCACAGACTAGCGGGGGACGCGTACCAAGAGACCCAGTACTTC	CASSHRLAGDAYQETQYF
TRBJ1-3	once	TRBV9	.	TGTGCCAGCAGCGGGACAATTCTAAACACCATATATTTT	CASSGTILNTIYF
TRBJ1-2	.	TRBV29-1	.	TGCAGCGACAACAGGGACCGGGACTATGGCTACACCTTC	CSDNRDRDYGYTF
TRBJ1-3	.	TRBV9	.	TGTGCCAGCACAGAGGATTTCGGGTCTGGAAACACCATATATTTT	CASTEDFGSGNTIYF
TRBJ1-2	.	TRBV27	TRBD1	TGTGCCAGCAGTCTACGGACAGGGCCTGATTATGGCTACACCTTC	CASSLRTGPDYGYTF
TRBJ1-1	few	TRBV7-8	.	TGTGCCAGCAGCTCGTACCAACAGGACACTGAAGCTTTCTTT	CASSSYQQDTEAFF
TRBJ1-2	.	TRBV2	TRBD1	TGTGCCAGCAGGGAGGACAGGGTTGGAGGCTACACCTTC	CASREDRVGGYTF
TRBJ1-2	.	TRBV2	.	TGTGCCGGGAGGGGTATCGGGGACGGTGGCTACACCTTC	CAGRGIGDGGYTF
TRBJ2-4	.	TRBV13	TRBD1	TGTGCCAGCAGCTTTGGGACAGGGTTCTCCACTACCTCCATTCAGTACTTC	CASSFGTGFSTTSIQYF
TRBJ2-2	.	TRBV2	TRBD1	TGTGCCAGCATGGGGACAGTGACTTCGAACACCGGGGAGCTGTTTTTT	CASMGTVTSNTGELFF
TRBJ2-3	.	TRBV9	TRBD2	TGTGCCAGCAGCGACATACGGACTAGCGGGGGATCAGATACGCAGTATTTT	CASSDIRTSGGSDTQYF
TRBJ2-7	.	TRBV6-6	.	TGTGCCAGCAGTTACTCTTGGGGCAGTTTATCCTACGAGCAGTACTTC	CASSYSWGSLSYEQYF
TRBJ2-1	.	TRBV30	TRBD2	TGTGCCTGGCTAGCGGGGGGCCCTAGCGATGAGCAGTTCTTC	CAWLAGGPSDEQFF
TRBJ2-7	.	TRBV5-4	.	TGTGCCAGCAGTTCCTCCTACGAGCAGTACTTC	CASSSSYEQYF
TRBJ2-1	once	TRBV5-8	TRBD1	TGTGCCAGCAGCGTCCGGGACAGTAATGAGCAGTTCTTC	CASSVRDSNEQFF
TRBJ1-5	.	TRBV18	TRBD1	TGTGCCAGCTCACCCGCTCAGGGGGGTCAGCCCCAGCATTTT	CASSPAQGGQPQHF
TRBJ1-2	.	TRBV6-5	.	TGTGCCAGCACCCCGGTGGCAGGCCGGTCTGGCTACACCTTC	CASTPVAGRSGYTF
TRBJ2-1	few	TRBV7-2	.	TGTGCCAGCAGTCCCGGACCGGCGGGTGAGCAGTTCTTC	CASSPGPAGEQFF
TRBJ2-7	.	TRBV2	.	TGTGCCAGCAGTGCCAGGGGAACGTACGAGCAGTACTTC	CASSARGTYEQYF
TRBJ1-5	once	TRBV28	.	TGTGCCAGCAGACAGGAGAGCAATCAGCCCCAGCATTTT	CASRQESNQPQHF
TRBJ1-3	.	TRBV6-1	.	TGTGCCAGCAGCATTAGTGAATCTGGAAACACCATATATTTT	CASSISESGNTIYF
TRBJ1-2	.	TRBV29-1	.	TGCAGCGTTGAAAGGAGGACGGGCTATGGCTACACCTTC	CSVERRTGYGYTF
TRBJ1-6	.	TRBV6-1	.	TGTGCCAGCAGTGAGGACCCCGGGGTTTCACCCCTCCACTTT	CASSEDPGVSPLHF
TRBJ1-4	.	TRBV6-1	TRBD1	TGTGCCAGCAGTGTGGGACAGCGGACGGAAAAACTGTTTTTT	CASSVGQRTEKLFF
TRBJ2-5	.	TRBV7-2	TRBD2	TGTGCCAGCAGCCTGGGACTAGCGGGGCAAGAGACCCAGTACTTC	CASSLGLAGQETQYF
TRBJ2-3	.	TRBV6-5	TRBD2	TGTGCCAGCAGTTACTCGCATAACAGCGGGGCAGATACGCAGTATTTT	CASSYSHNSGADTQYF
TRBJ1-1	.	TRBV15	TRBD1	TGTGCCACCAGCCCCCGAGGGGGACAGGGGTACACTGAAGCTTTCTTT	CATSPRGGQGYTEAFF
TRBJ1-2	.	TRBV28	.	TGTGCCAGCAGGTCTACGGACAGCATCGCCTTC	CASRSTDSIAF
TRBJ2-7	.	TRBV5-1	.	TGCGCCAGCTCCCCCCAGGGAAACTCCTACGAGCAGTACTTC	CASSPQGNSYEQYF
TRBJ1-1	.	TRBV4-1	TRBD1	TGCGCCAGCACCAGGGGGTACGGCCGTGCGGCTTTCTTT	CASTRGYGRAAFF
TRBJ1-5	.	TRBV19	.	TGTGCCAGTAGTCCTCCCCGTCTTAGCAATCAGCCCCAGCATTTT	CASSPPRLSNQPQHF
TRBJ2-7	.	TRBV7-6	TRBD1	TGTGCCAGCAGCTTAGACAGGGGAGCATACGAGCAGTACTTC	CASSLDRGAYEQYF